These 8 T cell receptor beta chains were all obtained from the same sample, sequenced in a study of T-cell memory formation after mild COVID-19. TCRdb independently ran MiXCR on the 5' RACE reads; one entry per CDR3 protein. This table holds approximately 480,000 distinct CDR3 sequences, around a sixth found once. Sequences were obtained from PBMCs or a T cell subset sorted from them (not recorded which). These receptors all come from an adult woman who had mild COVID-19 (a few samples of this study predate the infection). Cell type and time point are not known.

The chain employs TRBV6-5 and TRBJ1-1; perhaps TRBD1 as D (5 bases). The V end was cut by 0 bases, the J end by 1 base, with 15 bases between. The CDR3 length is 17 residues. The germline V gene encodes CDR1 MNHEY and CDR2 SVGAGI. The CDR3 coding sequence is TGTGCCAGCAGTTACTCGATCGGCGGGGCCGGGAACACTGAAGCTTTCTTT. This translates into CASSYSIGGAGNTEAFF.

The chain couples TRBV7-2 to TRBJ2-1, with D tentatively TRBD1 (5 bases). CDR1 and CDR2 (germline): SGHTA, FQGNSA. The germline V and J ends were trimmed by 4 bases and 10 bases, with 11 bases remaining between them. This CDR3 spans 12 amino acids. DNA for the CDR3: TGTGCCAGCAGCTCGGACACCCGAGAGCAGTTCTTC. It encodes CASSSDTREQFF.

This rearrangement joins TRBV30 to TRBJ2-2, with D maybe TRBD2 (6 bases). This CDR3 has 12 amino acids. V lost 8 bases, J lost 8 bases, and 15 bases lay in between. Per germline, CDR1 GTSNPN and CDR2 SVGIG (reference sequence). CDR3 coding DNA: TGTGCCCGTTCAGCCGCGGGGGGGGAGCTGTTTTTT. As protein: CARSAAGGELFF.

This clonotype was observed many times. This sequence joins TRBV7-9 and TRBJ2-5, with D possibly matching TRBD1 (5 bases). V lost 3 bases and J lost 1, with 6 bases in between. Germline loops: CDR1 SEHNR, CDR2 FQNEAQ (reference sequence). This CDR3 has 13 amino acids. This chain's CDR3 is CASSFDSQETQYF. Here the CDR3 DNA reads TGTGCCAGCAGCTTCGACAGCCAAGAGACCCAGTACTTC.

This clonotype was recorded many times. The V and J genes are TRBV25-1 and TRBJ2-4; a possible D gene is TRBD1 (7 bases). Germline V gene sequence: CDR1 MGHDK, CDR2 SYGVNS. This CDR3 is built from 14 residues. The V end was cut by 3 bases, the J end by 7 bases, with 13 bases between. The CDR3 nucleotides read TGTGCCAGCAGTGAGGGACAGAGCGGGAACATTCAGTACTTC. This codes for CASSEGQSGNIQYF.

This clonotype has ten or more counts. The chain recombines TRBV29-1 with TRBJ2-5; D gene uncertain. The germline V gene has CDR1 SQVTM and CDR2 ANQGSEA. The CDR3 is made up of 14 amino acids. With 4 bases removed from V and 0 bases from J, the gap between germline ends came to 12 bases. CDR3 DNA sequence: TGCAGCGTTGCCCAATCACATCACCAAGAGACCCAGTACTTC. This gives the protein CSVAQSHHQETQYF.

V is TRBV7-9 and J is TRBJ1-2, with D perhaps matching TRBD1 (5 bases). Trimming took off 0 bases at V and 4 bases at J, with 15 bases between the two ends. CDR1 is SEHNR and CDR2 is FQNEAQ in the germline V gene (reference sequence). The CDR3 totals 16 residues. The CDR3 coding sequence is TGTGCCAGCAGCTTAGCCCGCAGGGATCCCTTCTATGGCTACACCTTC. Amino acid sequence: CASSLARRDPFYGYTF.

This rearrangement joins TRBV10-3 to TRBJ1-1, with a weak D call TRBD1 (5 bases). Germline V CDR1 and CDR2: ENHRY, SYGVKD. This CDR3 has 15 residues. The germline V and J ends were trimmed by 2 bases and 6 bases, with 16 bases remaining between them. The CDR3 region has the DNA TGTGCCATCAGTGAGGGTCCAGGGCTTGCCCCTGAAGCTTTCTTT. Protein sequence: CAISEGPGLAPEAFF.